The T cell receptor beta chain under discussion was sequenced for a study of T cell changes during pregnancy in multiple sclerosis. Profiling relied on immunoSEQ multiplex PCR, and the TCRdb table lists in-frame clones only, not all of them. The sample comprises approximately 80,000 clones, around 93% of which are singletons, and approximately 0.71% rests with the top ten. Trimming cost V 0 bases and J 8 bases, with 17 bases left between them. CDR1 is SGHDT, CDR2 YYEEEE, per germline. There are 15 residues in the CDR3. The sequence was obtained from a female donor in good health, enrolled as a control in a pregnancy study. This specimen was peripheral blood, taken in the second trimester of pregnancy. J is TRBJ1-2 and V is TRBV5-6; D not resolved. The CDR3 here is CASSLGGRTLGGYTF. The CDR3 DNA reads as TGTGCCAGCAGCTTGGGTGGCAGAACGTTGGGCGGCTACACCTTC.